The rows below give T cell receptor beta chains drawn from one sample of a study of T cells after posttransplantation cyclophosphamide. The protocol was immunoSEQ multiplex PCR, while the TCRdb copy is restricted to in-frame clones and leaves out a portion. The profile covers approximately 52,000 clones, with about 86% appearing a single time and about 2.8% taken by the ten largest. Sample: PBMCs. Receptors originate from a man younger than 45 with a blood cancer, CMV-positive, and with a related stem cell donor. The CDR3 runs from the conserved cysteine through the conserved F or W. Fields, in order: clone size, V gene, D gene, J gene, CDR3 DNA, CDR3 protein. A D gene is named only where the DNA matches it firmly. Rows may omit the clone size; those that give it use once, few, many or a size class.

clone_size: -; v_call: TRBV11-2; d_call: TRBD2; j_call: TRBJ2-3; cdr3_nt: TGTGCCAGCAGCTCCCGCCCCCTATCAGCGGGGGCGTCCACAGATACGCAGTATTTT; cdr3_aa: CASSSRPLSAGASTDTQYF
clone_size: -; v_call: TRBV28; d_call: TRBD1; j_call: TRBJ1-2; cdr3_nt: TGTGCCAGCAGTACCACAGGGGATCGTGGCTACACCTTC; cdr3_aa: CASSTTGDRGYTF
clone_size: -; v_call: TRBV6-4; d_call: -; j_call: TRBJ1-3; cdr3_nt: TGTGCCAGCAGCAGAACTACTCGCTCTGGAAACACCATATATTTT; cdr3_aa: CASSRTTRSGNTIYF
clone_size: -; v_call: TRBV29-1; d_call: -; j_call: TRBJ2-5; cdr3_nt: TGCAGCGCTCGGAGAAGCCAAGAGACCCAGTACTTC; cdr3_aa: CSARRSQETQYF
clone_size: few; v_call: TRBV2; d_call: -; j_call: TRBJ1-3; cdr3_nt: TGTGCCAGCAGCTTATTCTCTGGAAACACCATATATTTT; cdr3_aa: CASSLFSGNTIYF
clone_size: -; v_call: TRBV28; d_call: -; j_call: TRBJ1-4; cdr3_nt: TGTGCCAGCAGTTTATTTAGTGTACGTGAAAAACTGTTTTTT; cdr3_aa: CASSLFSVREKLFF
clone_size: -; v_call: TRBV5-1; d_call: TRBD1; j_call: TRBJ1-1; cdr3_nt: TGCGCCAGCAGTTGGGACAGCAACACTGAAGCTTTCTTT; cdr3_aa: CASSWDSNTEAFF
clone_size: -; v_call: TRBV5-6; d_call: -; j_call: TRBJ2-7; cdr3_nt: TGTGCCAGCAGCTTGAGCCTCCTACCCTACGAGCAGTACTTC; cdr3_aa: CASSLSLLPYEQYF
clone_size: -; v_call: TRBV6-1; d_call: -; j_call: TRBJ2-7; cdr3_nt: TGTGCCAGCAGTGAGGGCAGCTCCTACGAGCAGTACTTC; cdr3_aa: CASSEGSSYEQYF
clone_size: -; v_call: TRBV11-2; d_call: -; j_call: TRBJ2-3; cdr3_nt: TGTGCCAGCAGCACAACCACAGATACGCAGTATTTT; cdr3_aa: CASSTTTDTQYF
clone_size: -; v_call: TRBV7-2; d_call: TRBD1; j_call: TRBJ1-2; cdr3_nt: TGTGCCAGCAGCATACAGGGGACTCCTAACTATGGCTACACCTTC; cdr3_aa: CASSIQGTPNYGYTF
clone_size: -; v_call: TRBV21-1; d_call: -; j_call: TRBJ1-2; cdr3_nt: TGTGCCAGCAGAATCGGGACAGGGGGCCACTCCAACTATGGCTACACCTTC; cdr3_aa: CASRIGTGGHSNYGYTF
clone_size: -; v_call: TRBV30; d_call: TRBD2; j_call: TRBJ2-7; cdr3_nt: TGTGCCTGGAGTCGCCAGGGGAGCGGGAGCCCCGAGCAGTACTTC; cdr3_aa: CAWSRQGSGSPEQYF
clone_size: -; v_call: TRBV6-1; d_call: TRBD1; j_call: TRBJ1-5; cdr3_nt: TGTGCCAGCAGCTGGGACAGGGCCGGTCAGCCCCAGCATTTT; cdr3_aa: CASSWDRAGQPQHF
clone_size: -; v_call: TRBV7-2; d_call: -; j_call: TRBJ1-1; cdr3_nt: TGTGCCAGCACCCCAAGAGTTAACACTGAAGCTTTCTTT; cdr3_aa: CASTPRVNTEAFF
clone_size: -; v_call: TRBV11-3; d_call: TRBD2; j_call: TRBJ2-5; cdr3_nt: TGTGCCAGCAGCCTAGGACTAGTCGGTCCAGAGACCCAGTACTTC; cdr3_aa: CASSLGLVGPETQYF
clone_size: -; v_call: TRBV30; d_call: -; j_call: TRBJ2-1; cdr3_nt: TGTGCCTGGAGTGTACAGGGATGGAATGAGCAGTTCTTC; cdr3_aa: CAWSVQGWNEQFF
clone_size: once; v_call: TRBV6-6; d_call: TRBD2; j_call: TRBJ2-7; cdr3_nt: TGTGCCAGCAGGATGGGGGGGGACGAGCAGTACTTC; cdr3_aa: CASRMGGDEQYF
clone_size: -; v_call: TRBV5-1; d_call: TRBD2; j_call: TRBJ2-5; cdr3_nt: TGCGCCAGCAGCTTGGGACTAGCGGTAAACCAAGAGACCCAGTACTTC; cdr3_aa: CASSLGLAVNQETQYF
clone_size: -; v_call: TRBV28; d_call: -; j_call: TRBJ2-5; cdr3_nt: TGTGCCAGCAGTGCCCGGACAGTTCAAGAGACCCAGTACTTC; cdr3_aa: CASSARTVQETQYF
clone_size: -; v_call: TRBV7-2; d_call: -; j_call: TRBJ2-5; cdr3_nt: TGTGCCAGCAGCTTAATCGGCCAGTGGGCCCAAGAGACCCAGTACTTC; cdr3_aa: CASSLIGQWAQETQYF
clone_size: once; v_call: TRBV15; d_call: -; j_call: TRBJ1-1; cdr3_nt: TGTGCCACGAAGGGGTGGTTGAACACTGAAGCTTTCTTT; cdr3_aa: CATKGWLNTEAFF
clone_size: -; v_call: TRBV13; d_call: -; j_call: TRBJ1-4; cdr3_nt: TGTGCCAGCAGCAACTCCCGGGACGGGGGGAATGAAAAACTGTTTTTT; cdr3_aa: CASSNSRDGGNEKLFF
clone_size: -; v_call: TRBV7-8; d_call: -; j_call: TRBJ2-7; cdr3_nt: TGTGCCAGCAGCTTGCGGCAGTTCTACGAGCAGTACTTC; cdr3_aa: CASSLRQFYEQYF
clone_size: -; v_call: TRBV19; d_call: -; j_call: TRBJ2-1; cdr3_nt: TGTGCCAGTAGTATCCCCCAAAGGGGAAATGAGCAGTTCTTC; cdr3_aa: CASSIPQRGNEQFF
clone_size: -; v_call: TRBV14; d_call: -; j_call: TRBJ2-2; cdr3_nt: TGTGCCAGCAGCCCTCGGGCCGGGGAGCTGTTTTTT; cdr3_aa: CASSPRAGELFF
clone_size: -; v_call: TRBV18; d_call: -; j_call: TRBJ2-6; cdr3_nt: TGTGCCAGCTCACGGGAGGCGACTGGGGCCAACGTCCTGACTTTC; cdr3_aa: CASSREATGANVLTF
clone_size: -; v_call: TRBV7-6; d_call: -; j_call: TRBJ1-1; cdr3_nt: TGTGCCAGCAGCTTATGGGAACACAGGACCGGGTCTGAAGCTTTCTTT; cdr3_aa: CASSLWEHRTGSEAFF
clone_size: -; v_call: TRBV7-9; d_call: TRBD2; j_call: TRBJ2-7; cdr3_nt: TGTGCCAGCAGCCTAGCGGGAGCCTCCCACGAGCAGTACTTC; cdr3_aa: CASSLAGASHEQYF